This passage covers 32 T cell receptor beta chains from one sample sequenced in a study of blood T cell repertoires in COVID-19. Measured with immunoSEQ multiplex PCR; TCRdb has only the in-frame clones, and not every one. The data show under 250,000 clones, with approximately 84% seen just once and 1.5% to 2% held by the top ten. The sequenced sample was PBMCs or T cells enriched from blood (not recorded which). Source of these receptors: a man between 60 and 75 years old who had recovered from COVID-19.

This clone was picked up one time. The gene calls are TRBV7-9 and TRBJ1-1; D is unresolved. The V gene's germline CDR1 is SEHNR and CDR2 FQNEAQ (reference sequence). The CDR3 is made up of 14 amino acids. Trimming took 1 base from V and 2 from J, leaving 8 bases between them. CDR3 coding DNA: TGTGCCAGCAGCTTAGAGCAATCAAACACTGAAGCTTTCTTT. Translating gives CASSLEQSNTEAFF.

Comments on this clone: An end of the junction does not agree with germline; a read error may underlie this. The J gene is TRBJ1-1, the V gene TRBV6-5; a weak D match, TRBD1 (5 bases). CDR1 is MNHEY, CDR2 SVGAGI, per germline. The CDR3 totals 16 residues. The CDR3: CASSYSTWGENTEAFF. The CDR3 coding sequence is TGTGCCAGCAGCTACTCGACCTGGGGGGAGAACACTGAAGCTTTCTTT.

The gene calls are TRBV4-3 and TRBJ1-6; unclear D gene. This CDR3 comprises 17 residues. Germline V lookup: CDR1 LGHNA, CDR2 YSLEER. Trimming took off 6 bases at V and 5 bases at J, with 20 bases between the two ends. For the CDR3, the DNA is TGCGCCAGCAGGAAAATGGAGAGCTCAGTCCATAATTCACCCCTCCACTTT. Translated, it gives CASRKMESSVHNSPLHF.

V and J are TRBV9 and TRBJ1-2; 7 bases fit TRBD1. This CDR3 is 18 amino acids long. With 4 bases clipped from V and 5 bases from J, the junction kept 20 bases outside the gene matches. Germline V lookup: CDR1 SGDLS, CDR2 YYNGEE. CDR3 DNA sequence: TGTGCCAGCAGCCCCCTCGCTGAGGGGGCGCAGGTGGGGTATGGCTACACCTTC. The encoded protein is CASSPLAEGAQVGYGYTF.

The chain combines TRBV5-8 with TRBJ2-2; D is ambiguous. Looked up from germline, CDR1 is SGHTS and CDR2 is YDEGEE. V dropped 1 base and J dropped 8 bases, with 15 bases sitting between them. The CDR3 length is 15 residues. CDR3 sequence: CASSLRSQVVGELFF. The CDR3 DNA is TGTGCCAGCAGCTTGAGGAGCCAAGTTGTTGGGGAGCTGTTTTTT.

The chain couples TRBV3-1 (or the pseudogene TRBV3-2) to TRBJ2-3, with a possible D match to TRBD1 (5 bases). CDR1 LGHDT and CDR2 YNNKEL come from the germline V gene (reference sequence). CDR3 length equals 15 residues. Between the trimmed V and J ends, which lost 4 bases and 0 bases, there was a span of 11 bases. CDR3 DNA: TGTGCCAGCAGCCGACAGCCGTCTAGCACAGATACGCAGTATTTT. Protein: CASSRQPSSTDTQYF.

CDR3 residues: CASRAQGNQPQHF. DNA of the CDR3: TGTGCCAGCAGGGCACAGGGCAATCAGCCCCAGCATTTT. The V call is TRBV12-3 or TRBV12-4, the J call TRBJ1-5; D might be TRBD1 (5 bases). The CDR3 length is 13 residues. The V gene lost 6 bases and the J gene lost 2 bases, with 8 bases spanning the gap.

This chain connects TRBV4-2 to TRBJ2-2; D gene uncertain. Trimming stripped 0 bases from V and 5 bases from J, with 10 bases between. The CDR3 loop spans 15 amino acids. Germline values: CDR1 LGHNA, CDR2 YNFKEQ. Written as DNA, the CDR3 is TGTGCCAGCAGCCAAGATTCCGCGGAAACCGGGGAGCTGTTTTTT. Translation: CASSQDSAETGELFF.

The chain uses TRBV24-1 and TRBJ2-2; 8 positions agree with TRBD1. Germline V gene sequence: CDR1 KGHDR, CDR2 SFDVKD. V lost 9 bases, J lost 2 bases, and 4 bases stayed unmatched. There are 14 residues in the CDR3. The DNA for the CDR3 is TGTGCCACCGCGGGACAGGTAAACACCGGGGAGCTGTTTTTT. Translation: CATAGQVNTGELFF.

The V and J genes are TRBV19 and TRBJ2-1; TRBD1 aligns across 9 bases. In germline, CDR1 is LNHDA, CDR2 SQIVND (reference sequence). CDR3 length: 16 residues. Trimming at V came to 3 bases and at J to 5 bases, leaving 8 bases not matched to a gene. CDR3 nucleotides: TGTGCCAGTAGTATCCGCGGACAGGGGAAACACAATGAGCAGTTCTTC. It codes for CASSIRGQGKHNEQFF.

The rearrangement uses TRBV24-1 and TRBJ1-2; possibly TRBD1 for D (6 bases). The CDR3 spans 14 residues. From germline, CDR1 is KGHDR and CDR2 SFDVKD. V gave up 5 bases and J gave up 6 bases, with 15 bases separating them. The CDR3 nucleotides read TGTGCCACCAGTGGCCCGGCAGGGGTAGATGGCTACACCTTC. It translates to CATSGPAGVDGYTF.

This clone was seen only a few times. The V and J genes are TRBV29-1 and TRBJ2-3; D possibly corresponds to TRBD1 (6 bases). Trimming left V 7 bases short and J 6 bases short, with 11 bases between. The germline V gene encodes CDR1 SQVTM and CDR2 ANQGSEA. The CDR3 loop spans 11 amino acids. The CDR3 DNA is TGCAGCGCGCAGGGGTCGGATACGCAGTATTTT. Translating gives CSAQGSDTQYF.

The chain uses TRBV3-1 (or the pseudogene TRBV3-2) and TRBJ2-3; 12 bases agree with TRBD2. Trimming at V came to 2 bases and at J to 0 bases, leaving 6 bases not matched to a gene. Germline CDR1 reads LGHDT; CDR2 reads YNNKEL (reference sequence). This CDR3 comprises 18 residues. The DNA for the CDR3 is TGTGCCAGCAGCCAAAGACTAGCGGGGGCCGCAAGCACAGATACGCAGTATTTT. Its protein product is CASSQRLAGAASTDTQYF.

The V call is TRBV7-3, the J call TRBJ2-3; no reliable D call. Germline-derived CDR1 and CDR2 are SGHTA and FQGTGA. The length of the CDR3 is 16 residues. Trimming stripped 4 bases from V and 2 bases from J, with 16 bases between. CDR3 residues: CASSSSSTYDTDTQYF. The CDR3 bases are TGTGCCAGCAGCTCGAGCTCGACATATGACACAGATACGCAGTATTTT.

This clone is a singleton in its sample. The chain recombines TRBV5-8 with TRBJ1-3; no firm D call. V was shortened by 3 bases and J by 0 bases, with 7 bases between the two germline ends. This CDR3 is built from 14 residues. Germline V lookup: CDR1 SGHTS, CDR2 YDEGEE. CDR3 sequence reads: CASSWRSSGNTIYF. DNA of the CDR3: TGTGCCAGCAGCTGGCGGAGCTCTGGAAACACCATATATTTT.

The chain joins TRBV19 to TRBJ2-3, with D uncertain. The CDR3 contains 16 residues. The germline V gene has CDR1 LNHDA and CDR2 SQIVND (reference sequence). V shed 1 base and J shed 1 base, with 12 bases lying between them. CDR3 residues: CASSIGPQVGTDTQYF. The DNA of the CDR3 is TGTGCCAGTAGTATAGGCCCCCAGGTGGGCACAGATACGCAGTATTTT.

The CDR3 nucleotides read TGTGCCAGCAGCTTAGCGACAACAGGCCTAAGGGAGACCCAGTACTTC. It encodes CASSLATTGLRETQYF. V is TRBV7-8 and J is TRBJ2-5; a possible D gene is TRBD1 (5 bases). Germline CDR1 is SGHVS and CDR2 is FQNEAQ. The CDR3 runs to 16 residues. V dropped 0 bases and J dropped 5 bases, with 16 bases sitting between them.

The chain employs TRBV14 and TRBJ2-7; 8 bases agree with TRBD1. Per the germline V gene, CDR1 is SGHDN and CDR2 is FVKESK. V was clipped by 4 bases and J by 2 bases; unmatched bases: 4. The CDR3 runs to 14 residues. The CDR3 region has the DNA TGTGCCAGCAGCCGACAGGGGCCCCCCTACGAGCAGTACTTC. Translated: CASSRQGPPYEQYF.

The CDR3 DNA reads TGTGCCAGCGGCCCCTCCTTGGGACAGGGCTATGGCTACACCTTC. Translation: CASGPSLGQGYGYTF. The V call is TRBV28, the J call TRBJ1-2; 9 nucleotides line up with TRBD1. Trimming cost V 8 bases and J 4 bases; bases outside gene matches: 11. From germline, CDR1 is MDHEN and CDR2 SYDVKM. CDR3 length: 15 amino acids.

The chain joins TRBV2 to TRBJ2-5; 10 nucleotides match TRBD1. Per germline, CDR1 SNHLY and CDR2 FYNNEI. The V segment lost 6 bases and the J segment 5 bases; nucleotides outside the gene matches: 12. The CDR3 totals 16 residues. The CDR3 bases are TGTGCCAGCAGCGTCGACCGACAGGGGGCAGGGGAGACCCAGTACTTC. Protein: CASSVDRQGAGETQYF.

The DNA for the CDR3 is TGTGCCAGCAGTTACAGTTCCAGGGGAACTGAAGCTTTCTTT. Encoded protein: CASSYSSRGTEAFF. The chain recombines TRBV6-2 or TRBV6-3 with TRBJ1-1; a possible D gene is TRBD1 (6 bases). Germline V gene sequence: CDR1 MNHEY, CDR2 SVGEGT. CDR3 length: 14 amino acids. V lost 2 bases and J lost 5, with 12 bases in between.

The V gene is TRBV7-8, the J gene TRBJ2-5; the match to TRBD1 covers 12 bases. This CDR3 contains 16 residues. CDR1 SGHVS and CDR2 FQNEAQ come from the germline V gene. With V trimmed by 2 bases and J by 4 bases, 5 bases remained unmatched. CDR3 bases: TGTGCCAGCAGCTTAAGGGACAGGGGGCAGGTAGAGACCCAGTACTTC. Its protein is CASSLRDRGQVETQYF.

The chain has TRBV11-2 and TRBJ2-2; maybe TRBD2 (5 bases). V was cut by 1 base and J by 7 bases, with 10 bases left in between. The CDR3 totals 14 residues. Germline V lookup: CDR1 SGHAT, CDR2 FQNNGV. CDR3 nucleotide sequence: TGTGCCAGCAGCTTAGTTGGGGAGTTCGGGGAGCTGTTTTTT. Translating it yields CASSLVGEFGELFF.

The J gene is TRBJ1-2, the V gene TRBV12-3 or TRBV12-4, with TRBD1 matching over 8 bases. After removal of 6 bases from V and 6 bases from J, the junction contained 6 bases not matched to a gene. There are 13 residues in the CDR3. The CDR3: CASSLTGGDGYTF. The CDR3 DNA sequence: TGTGCCAGCAGCCTAACAGGGGGAGATGGCTACACCTTC.

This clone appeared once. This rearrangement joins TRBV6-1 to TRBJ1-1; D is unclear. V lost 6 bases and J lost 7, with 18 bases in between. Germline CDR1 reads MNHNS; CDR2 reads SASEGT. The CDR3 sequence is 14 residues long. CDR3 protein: CASRRAPRAVEAFF. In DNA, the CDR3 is TGTGCCAGCAGGCGGGCCCCTAGGGCAGTTGAAGCTTTCTTT.

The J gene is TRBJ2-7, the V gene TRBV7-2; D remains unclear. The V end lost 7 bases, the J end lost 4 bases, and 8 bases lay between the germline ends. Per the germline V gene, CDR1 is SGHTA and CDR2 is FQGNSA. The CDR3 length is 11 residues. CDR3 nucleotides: TGTGCCAGCACCTCAACTTACGAGCAGTACTTC. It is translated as CASTSTYEQYF. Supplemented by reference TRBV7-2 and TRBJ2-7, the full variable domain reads GAGVSQSPSNKVTEKGKDVELRCDPISGHTALYWYRQSLGQGLEFLIYFQGNSAPDKSGLPSDRFSAERTGGSVSTLTIQRTQQEDSAVYLCASTSTYEQYFGPGTRLTVT.

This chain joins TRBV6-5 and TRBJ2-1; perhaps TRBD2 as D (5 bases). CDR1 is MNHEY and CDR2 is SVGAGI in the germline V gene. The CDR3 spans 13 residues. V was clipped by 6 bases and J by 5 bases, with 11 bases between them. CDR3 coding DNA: TGTGCCAGCAGCCGGAACGGGGACAATGAGCAGTTCTTC. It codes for CASSRNGDNEQFF.

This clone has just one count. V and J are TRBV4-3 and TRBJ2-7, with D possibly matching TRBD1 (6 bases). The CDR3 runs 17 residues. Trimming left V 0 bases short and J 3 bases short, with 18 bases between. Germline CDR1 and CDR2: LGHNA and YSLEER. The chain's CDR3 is CASSQDVSGVTIYEQYF. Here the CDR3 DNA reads TGCGCCAGCAGCCAAGATGTTTCAGGGGTGACGATCTACGAGCAGTACTTC.

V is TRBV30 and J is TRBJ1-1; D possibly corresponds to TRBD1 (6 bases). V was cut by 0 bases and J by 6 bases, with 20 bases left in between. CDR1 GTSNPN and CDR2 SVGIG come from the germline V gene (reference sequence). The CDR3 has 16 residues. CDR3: CAWSVVRFRGVAEAFF. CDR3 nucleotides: TGTGCCTGGAGTGTAGTGCGCTTCAGGGGAGTCGCTGAAGCTTTCTTT.

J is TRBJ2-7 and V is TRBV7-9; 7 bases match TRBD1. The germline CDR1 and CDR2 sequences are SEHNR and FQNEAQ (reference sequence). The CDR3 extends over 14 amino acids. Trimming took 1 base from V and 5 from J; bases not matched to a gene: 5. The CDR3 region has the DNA TGTGCCAGCAGCTTAGAGGGGGCAGAGGACGAGCAGTACTTC. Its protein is CASSLEGAEDEQYF.

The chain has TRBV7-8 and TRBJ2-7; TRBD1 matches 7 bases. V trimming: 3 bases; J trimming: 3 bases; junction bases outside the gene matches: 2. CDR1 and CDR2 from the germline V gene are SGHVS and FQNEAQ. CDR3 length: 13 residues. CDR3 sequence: CASSFAGGYEQYF. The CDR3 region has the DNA TGTGCCAGCAGCTTTGCAGGGGGCTACGAGCAGTACTTC.

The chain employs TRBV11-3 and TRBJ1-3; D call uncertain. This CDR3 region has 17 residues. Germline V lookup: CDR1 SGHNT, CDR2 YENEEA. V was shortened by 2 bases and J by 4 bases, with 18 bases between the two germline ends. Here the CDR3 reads CASSLLQGAGKGNTIYF. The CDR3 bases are TGTGCCAGCAGCTTATTGCAAGGAGCGGGAAAAGGAAACACCATATATTTT.